Listed below are T cell receptor beta chains from one sample, sequenced in a study of T cell responses to AZD1222 COVID-19 vaccine. TCRdb's table, derived via immunoSEQ multiplex PCR, lists solely in-frame clones and lacks some. The sample has 150,000 to 200,000 clones; approximately 92% are singletons. The source material was peripheral blood, sampled on day 0 of AZD1222 vaccination. These receptors were obtained from an adult in good health. Both conserved end residues are part of each CDR3. Fields, in order: J gene, clone size, V gene, D gene, CDR3 protein, CDR3 DNA. The D gene is left open where the match is weak. Clone size is stated in some rows and not others, as once, few, many or a class when expanded.

j_gene: TRBJ2-5
abundance: -
v_gene: TRBV6-2/TRBV6-3
d_gene: -
CDR3aa: CASSTSAAGQETQYF
CDR3nt: -

j_gene: TRBJ2-1
abundance: -
v_gene: TRBV18
d_gene: -
CDR3aa: CASSTKGNEQFF
CDR3nt: TGTGCCAGCTCAACCAAGGGAAATGAGCAGTTCTTC

j_gene: TRBJ2-2
abundance: -
v_gene: TRBV7-3
d_gene: -
CDR3aa: CASSSGPETGELFF
CDR3nt: TGTGCCAGCAGCTCTGGACCCGAGACCGGGGAGCTGTTTTTT

j_gene: TRBJ2-3
abundance: -
v_gene: TRBV28
d_gene: -
CDR3aa: CASSRTGTDTQYF
CDR3nt: TGTGCCAGCAGCCGAACAGGCACAGATACGCAGTATTTT

j_gene: TRBJ1-2
abundance: -
v_gene: TRBV9
d_gene: -
CDR3aa: CASSVAQAPTYGYTF
CDR3nt: TGTGCCAGCAGCGTAGCACAGGCTCCCACCTATGGCTACACCTTC

j_gene: TRBJ1-2
abundance: -
v_gene: TRBV5-3
d_gene: -
CDR3aa: CARSLGYGYTF
CDR3nt: TGTGCCAGAAGCTTGGGCTATGGCTACACCTTC

j_gene: TRBJ1-1
abundance: -
v_gene: TRBV10-3
d_gene: TRBD1
CDR3aa: CAISESRGRGVLEAFF
CDR3nt: TGTGCCATCAGTGAGTCAAGGGGGCGCGGTGTTCTTGAAGCTTTCTTT

j_gene: TRBJ2-7
abundance: -
v_gene: TRBV5-1
d_gene: -
CDR3aa: CASSLEVGPNEQYF
CDR3nt: TGCGCCAGCAGCCTCGAAGTAGGTCCCAACGAGCAGTACTTC

j_gene: TRBJ2-3
abundance: -
v_gene: TRBV3-1/TRBV3-2
d_gene: -
CDR3aa: CASSPPGLITDTQYF
CDR3nt: TGTGCCAGCAGCCCCCCCGGACTAATTACAGATACGCAGTATTTT

j_gene: TRBJ2-7
abundance: once
v_gene: TRBV4-1
d_gene: -
CDR3aa: CASSLDGLSFYEQYF
CDR3nt: TGCGCCAGCAGCCTTGACGGGTTGTCTTTTTACGAGCAGTACTTC

j_gene: TRBJ2-3
abundance: once
v_gene: TRBV4-2
d_gene: -
CDR3aa: CASSQDDYLSTDTQYF
CDR3nt: TGTGCCAGCAGCCAAGATGACTATTTAAGCACAGATACGCAGTATTTT

j_gene: TRBJ1-1
abundance: once
v_gene: TRBV19
d_gene: -
CDR3aa: CASKIPNTEAFF
CDR3nt: TGTGCCAGTAAGATTCCGAACACTGAAGCTTTCTTT

j_gene: TRBJ2-3
abundance: few
v_gene: TRBV6-4
d_gene: TRBD2
CDR3aa: CASSDRERGDTDTQYF
CDR3nt: TGTGCCAGCAGTGACCGAGAGCGGGGGGACACAGATACGCAGTATTTT